This entry is about one T cell receptor (beta chain). Its antigen is undetermined. The CDR3 length is 14 residues. Germline CDR1 LGHNA, CDR2 YNFKEQ. V was pared by 2 bases and J by 8 bases, with 15 bases between. These data belong to a study of cytomegalovirus exposure and HLA in healthy donors. General study points: It was reportedly the case that the classifier diagnosed cytomegalovirus status with high specificity and sensitivity.

Profiling relied on immunoSEQ multiplex PCR, and the TCRdb table lists in-frame clones only, not all of them. Counted here are 100,000 to 150,000 clones, approximately 94% occurring once; the ten biggest clones make up less than 1.5%. The specimen sequenced was PBMCs. This chain uses TRBV4-2 with TRBJ1-2; D is undetermined. The source of this sequence is a woman aged 18-35 years in good health and CMV-seronegative. The DNA for the CDR3 is TGTGCCAGCAGCCAACTTCAAATCGGTTACGGCTACACCTTC. Its translation: CASSQLQIGYGYTF.